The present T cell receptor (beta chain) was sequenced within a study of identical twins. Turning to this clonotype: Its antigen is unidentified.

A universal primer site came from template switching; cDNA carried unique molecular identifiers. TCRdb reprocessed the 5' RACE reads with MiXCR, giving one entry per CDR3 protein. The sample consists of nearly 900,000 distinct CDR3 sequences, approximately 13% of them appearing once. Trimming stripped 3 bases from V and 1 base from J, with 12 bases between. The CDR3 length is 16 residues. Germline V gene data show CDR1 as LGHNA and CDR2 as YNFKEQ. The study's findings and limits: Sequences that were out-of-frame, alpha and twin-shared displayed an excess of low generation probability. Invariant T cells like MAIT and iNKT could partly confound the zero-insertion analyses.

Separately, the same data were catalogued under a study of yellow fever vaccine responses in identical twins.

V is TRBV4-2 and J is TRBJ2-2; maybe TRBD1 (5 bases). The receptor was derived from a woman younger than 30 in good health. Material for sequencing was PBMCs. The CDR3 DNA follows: TGTGCCAGCAGCCATGTGTCACAGGTGAACACCGGGGAGCTGTTTTTT. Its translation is CASSHVSQVNTGELFF.